This T cell receptor beta chain was retrieved from a study of blood T cell repertoires in COVID-19. Study-wide background: Acute-phase and convalescent COVID-19 samples originated in the United States, Italy and Spain.

This clone showed up just a few times. Repertoires were generated with immunoSEQ multiplex PCR, while TCRdb's copy carries only in-frame clones and drops some. This table holds more than 110,000 clones, about 79% found once. V shed 7 bases and J shed 5 bases, with 14 bases lying between them. Germline V gene data show CDR1 as MNHEY and CDR2 as SMNVEV (reference sequence). The CDR3 loop spans 14 amino acids. This sequence originates from a woman older than 75 with active or convalescent COVID-19. The rearrangement joins TRBV27 to TRBJ2-2, with D tentatively TRBD1 (6 bases). Source material: peripheral blood. The CDR3 region is CASTRGPGTGELFF. Written as DNA, the CDR3 is TGTGCCAGCACCAGGGGCCCGGGGACCGGGGAGCTGTTTTTT.